These 16 T cell receptor beta chains were sequenced from one sample in a study of graft-versus-host responses after intestinal transplantation. This table comes from immunoSEQ multiplex PCR, and its TCRdb copy is limited to in-frame clones, with some not included. The sample has more than 20,000 clones, 70% to 90% seen once. The sample consisted of PBMCs, taken 463 days after intestinal transplant. These TCRs come from a human patient who received an intestinal transplant, so some T cells may come from the graft donor.

The genes are TRBV6-1 and TRBJ1-5, with 7 bases lining up with TRBD1. Germline CDR1 is MNHNS and CDR2 is SASEGT. The CDR3 has 13 amino acids. V gave up 4 bases and J gave up 12 bases; unmatched junction bases: 9. The CDR3 bases are TGTGCCAGCAGTGTGGGACAGTGGGCAGGCCAGCATTTT. Translating gives CASSVGQWAGQHF.

The V call is TRBV5-1, the J call TRBJ1-3; D is possibly TRBD1 (6 bases). Per germline, CDR1 SGHRS and CDR2 YFSETQ. Trimming took off 3 bases at V and 4 bases at J, with 14 bases between the two ends. CDR3 length: 15 residues. CDR3 bases: TGCGCCAGCAGCTCCGCGGGGGCTCTAGGAAACACCATATATTTT. Amino acids: CASSSAGALGNTIYF.

This chain connects TRBV5-1 to TRBJ2-7, with TRBD1 identical over 7 bases. The ends lost 4 bases at V and 3 bases at J; junction bases unmatched: 13. This CDR3 region has 16 residues. CDR1 is SGHRS and CDR2 is YFSETQ in the germline V gene. CDR3 in DNA: TGCGCCAGCAGCGCCAGAGGGGCAGGGGGATTCTACGAGCAGTACTTC. Its protein product is CASSARGAGGFYEQYF.

This clone was seen just once. This chain links TRBV7-3 with TRBJ2-3, with D maybe TRBD1 (6 bases). This CDR3 contains 14 residues. The V gene's germline CDR1 is SGHTA and CDR2 FQGTGA. V was trimmed by 4 bases and J by 2 bases, leaving 10 bases between them. CDR3 amino acids: CASSSTGSTDTQYF. The CDR3 nucleotides are TGTGCCAGCAGCTCAACAGGGTCCACAGATACGCAGTATTTT. Full variable domain (remainder filled in from reference TRBV7-3 and TRBJ2-3): GAGVSQTPSNKVTEKGKYVELRCDPISGHTALYWYRQSLGQGPEFLIYFQGTGAADDSGLPNDRFFAVRPEGSVSTLKIQRTERGDSAVYLCASSSTGSTDTQYFGPGTRLTVL.

The count of this clone is one. The V call is TRBV29-1, the J call TRBJ1-1; D is uncertain. With 7 bases removed from V and 1 base from J, the gap between germline ends came to 16 bases. Germline-derived CDR1 and CDR2 are SQVTM and ANQGSEA. The CDR3 totals 14 residues. For the CDR3, the DNA is TGCAGCGCCCGAGCCATAGGGTGGAACACTGAAGCTTTCTTT. The encoded protein is CSARAIGWNTEAFF. The whole variable domain, remainder taken from reference TRBV29-1 and TRBJ1-1, is SAVISQKPSRDICQRGTSLTIQCQVDSQVTMMFWYRQQPGQSLTLIATANQGSEATYESGFVIDKFPISRPNLTFSTLTVSNMSPEDSSIYLCSARAIGWNTEAFFGQGTRLTVV.

The chain couples TRBV10-2 to TRBJ2-7; 8 bases are shared with TRBD1. The CDR3 is 17 amino acids. V dropped 2 bases and J dropped 0; count of bases not matched to a gene: 9. Germline assignment: CDR1 WSHSY and CDR2 SAAADI. CDR3 loop: CASSEPFMGQVSYEQYF. Here the CDR3 DNA reads TGCGCCAGCAGTGAGCCATTCATGGGACAGGTCTCCTACGAGCAGTACTTC.

The V call is TRBV11-2, the J call TRBJ2-7; D not certain. Trimming pared 1 base from V and 0 bases from J, leaving 10 bases between. CDR1 is SGHAT, CDR2 FQNNGV, per germline. The CDR3 extends over 15 amino acids. CDR3 nucleotide sequence: TGTGCCAGCAGCTTAGGGCAGCTAATCTCCTACGAGCAGTACTTC. Protein product: CASSLGQLISYEQYF.

The V gene is TRBV9, the J gene TRBJ2-1, with 11 positions matching TRBD2. Trimming at V came to 3 bases and at J to 7 bases, leaving 9 bases not matched to a gene. There are 16 residues in the CDR3. Germline assignment: CDR1 SGDLS and CDR2 YYNGEE. Written as DNA, the CDR3 is TGTGCCAGCAGCGAAGGGGATAGCGGGAGGGGGAATGAGCAGTTCTTC. Encoded protein: CASSEGDSGRGNEQFF.

Note on this clone: The sample has other DNA sequences that encode this CDR3 too. The J gene is TRBJ2-7, the V gene TRBV25-1; D is perhaps TRBD2 (6 bases). V was clipped by 6 bases and J by 6 bases, with 12 bases between them. This CDR3 has 12 amino acids. The germline CDR1 and CDR2 sequences are MGHDK and SYGVNS. CDR3 sequence: CASRLGRGEQYF. The DNA for the CDR3 is TGTGCCAGCAGGTTGGGGCGGGGCGAGCAGTACTTC.

This clone was seen only a few times. The rearrangement joins TRBV28 to TRBJ2-3, with a possible D match to TRBD2 (6 bases). Germline values: CDR1 MDHEN, CDR2 SYDVKM. The CDR3 length is 15 residues. The V end lost 4 bases, the J end lost 0 bases, and 11 bases lay between the germline ends. CDR3 in DNA: TGTGCCAGCAGTTCAACCGGGACTAGCACAGATACGCAGTATTTT. Its protein is CASSSTGTSTDTQYF.

The chain joins TRBV11-3 to TRBJ2-5, with 7 positions matching TRBD2. Per germline, CDR1 SGHNT and CDR2 YENEEA. V was clipped by 4 bases and J by 4 bases; unmatched bases: 3. The CDR3 has 13 residues. This CDR3 reads CASSSGGIETQYF. The CDR3 bases are TGTGCCAGCAGCTCCGGGGGGATAGAGACCCAGTACTTC.

The gene calls are TRBV27 and TRBJ2-2, with D perhaps matching TRBD1 (6 bases). This CDR3 comprises 14 residues. V was clipped by 6 bases and J by 2 bases, with 10 bases between them. Germline values: CDR1 MNHEY, CDR2 SMNVEV (reference sequence). The CDR3: CASSRTVNTGELFF. Here the CDR3 DNA reads TGTGCCAGCAGCCGGACAGTTAACACCGGGGAGCTGTTTTTT.

The V call is TRBV30, the J call TRBJ2-7; D remains ambiguous. CDR3 size: 12 residues. The V and J ends lost 4 bases and 4 bases respectively, with 11 bases between them. Germline assignment: CDR1 GTSNPN and CDR2 SVGIG (reference sequence). CDR3 sequence: CAWTVASYEQYF. CDR3 nucleotide sequence: TGTGCCTGGACTGTGGCATCTTACGAGCAGTACTTC.

V and J are TRBV6-9 and TRBJ1-5; possible D gene TRBD1, 6 bases. The V end was cut by 5 bases, the J end by 5 bases, with 16 bases between. The CDR3 length is 15 residues. The germline V gene encodes CDR1 MNHGY and CDR2 SVAAGI. CDR3 region: CASSILDGGYQPQHF. CDR3 DNA sequence: TGTGCCAGCAGTATCCTCGATGGGGGCTATCAGCCCCAGCATTTT.

This rearrangement joins TRBV25-1 to TRBJ2-5; 9 nucleotides line up with TRBD1. The CDR3 consists of 18 residues. V trimming: 6 bases; J trimming: 5 bases; junction bases outside the gene matches: 19. Germline V lookup: CDR1 MGHDK, CDR2 SYGVNS. The DNA for the CDR3 is TGTGCCAGCAGAGCCCAACAGGGGGCGGATTGGAGCTGGGAGACCCAGTACTTC. Residues: CASRAQQGADWSWETQYF.

This chain links TRBV2 with TRBJ2-4; 9 nucleotides agree with TRBD1. CDR1 and CDR2 from the germline V gene are SNHLY and FYNNEI. The V segment lost 10 bases and the J segment 9 bases; nucleotides outside the gene matches: 7. The CDR3 runs to 12 residues. CDR3 nucleotide sequence: TGTGCCAACAGGGGGACAGGGAGCATTCAGTACTTC. This encodes CANRGTGSIQYF.